The TCR beta chain described here comes from a study of OX40 agonist ivuxolimab in advanced cancers. The overall study: Three patients, one with hepatocellular carcinoma and two with cutaneous melanoma, responded partially.

The timepoints at which blood was sampled were baseline, cycle 4 day 1, and cycle 7 day 1. This table comes from immunoSEQ multiplex PCR, and its TCRdb copy is limited to in-frame clones, with some not included. The sample yields tens of thousands of clones, approximately 83% seen once. Findings and caveats of the study: The study observed clonal expansion of CD4+ and CD8+ blood T cells by week 6 at 0.1 to 3.0 mg/kg. Those patients achieving a partial response at 0.1-3.0 mg/kg showed among the lowest clonal expansion.

As to this clone: Its antigen is not known. Within the sample, other DNA sequences also encode this same CDR3.

CDR1 is SGHVS and CDR2 is FQNEAQ in the germline V gene. Losses at the gene ends were 6 bases for V and 0 bases for J; bases not matched to a gene: 7. CDR3 length: 16 residues. The source material was CD4+ or CD8+ T cells sorted from blood, sampled in a trial of the OX40 agonist ivuxolimab. The source of this sequence is an adult with an advanced solid tumor such as melanoma, head and neck, liver or kidney cancer. The chain links TRBV7-8 to TRBJ2-2, with 7 bases fitting TRBD2. CDR3: CASSPLAGANTGELFF. CDR3 in DNA: TGTGCCAGCAGTCCCTTGGCGGGAGCGAACACCGGGGAGCTGTTTTTT.